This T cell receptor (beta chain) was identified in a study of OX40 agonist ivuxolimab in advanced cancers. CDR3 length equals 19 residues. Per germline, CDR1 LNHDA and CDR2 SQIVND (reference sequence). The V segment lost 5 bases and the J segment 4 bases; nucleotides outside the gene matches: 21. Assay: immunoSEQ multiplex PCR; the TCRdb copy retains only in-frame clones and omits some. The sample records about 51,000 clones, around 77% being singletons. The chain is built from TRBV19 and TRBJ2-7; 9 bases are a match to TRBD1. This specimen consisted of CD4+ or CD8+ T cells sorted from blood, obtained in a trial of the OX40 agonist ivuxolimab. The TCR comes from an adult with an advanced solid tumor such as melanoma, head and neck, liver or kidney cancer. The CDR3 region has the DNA TGTGCCAGTAGTGCTACGGGACAGGGAACTTCGATGAGCGGGTACGAGCAGTACTTC. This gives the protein CASSATGQGTSMSGYEQYF.